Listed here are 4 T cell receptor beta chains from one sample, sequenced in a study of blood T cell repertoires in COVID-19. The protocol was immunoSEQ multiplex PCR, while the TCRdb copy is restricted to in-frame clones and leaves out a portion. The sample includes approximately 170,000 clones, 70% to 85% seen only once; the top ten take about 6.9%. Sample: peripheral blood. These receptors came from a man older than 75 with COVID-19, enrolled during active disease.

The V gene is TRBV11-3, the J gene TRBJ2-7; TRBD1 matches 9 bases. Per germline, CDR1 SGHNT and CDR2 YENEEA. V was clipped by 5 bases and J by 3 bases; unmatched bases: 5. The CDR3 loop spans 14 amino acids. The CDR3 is CASSRTGGYYEQYF. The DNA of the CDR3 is TGTGCCAGCAGCAGAACAGGGGGCTACTACGAGCAGTACTTC. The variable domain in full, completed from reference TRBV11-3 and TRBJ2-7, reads EAGVVQSPRYKIIEKKQPVAFWCNPISGHNTLYWYLQNLGQGPELLIRYENEEAVDDSQLPKDRFSAERLKGVDSTLKIQPAELGDSAVYLCASSRTGGYYEQYFGPGTRLTVT.

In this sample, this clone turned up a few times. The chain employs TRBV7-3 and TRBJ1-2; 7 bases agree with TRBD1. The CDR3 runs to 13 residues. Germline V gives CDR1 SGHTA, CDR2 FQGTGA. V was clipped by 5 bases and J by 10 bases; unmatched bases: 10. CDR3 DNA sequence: TGTGCCAGCAGCCCCGGGACAGCACTTACCTACACCTTC. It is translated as CASSPGTALTYTF.

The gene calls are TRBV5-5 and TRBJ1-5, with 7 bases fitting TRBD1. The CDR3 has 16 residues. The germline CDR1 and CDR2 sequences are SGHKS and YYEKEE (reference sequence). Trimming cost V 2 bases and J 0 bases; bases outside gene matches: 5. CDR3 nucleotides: TGTGCCAGCAGCTTACAGGGGCCATATAGCAATCAGCCCCAGCATTTT. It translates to CASSLQGPYSNQPQHF.

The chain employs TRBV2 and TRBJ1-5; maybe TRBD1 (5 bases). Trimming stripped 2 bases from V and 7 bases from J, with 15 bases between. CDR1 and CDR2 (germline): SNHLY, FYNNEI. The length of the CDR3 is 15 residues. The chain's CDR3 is CASSEQGQVGQPQHF. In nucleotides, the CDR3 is TGTGCCAGCAGTGAACAGGGCCAGGTAGGCCAGCCCCAGCATTTT.